The clone carrying this T cell receptor (beta chain) was counted a few times. The data are from a study of patients and donors after allogeneic stem cell transplantation. A single record per CDR3 protein comes from TCRdb applying MiXCR to the RT-PCR reads. The table has some 880,000 distinct CDR3 sequences, about a sixth seen once. Trimming removed 2 bases from V and 1 base from J, with 11 bases in between. CDR3 length: 15 residues. Germline V lookup: CDR1 MDHEN, CDR2 SYDVKM. V gene TRBV28 combines with J gene TRBJ1-1; no definite D call. This receptor was obtained from a human donor who was either an allogeneic HSCT recipient or a stem cell or donor lymphocyte infusion donor (not recorded which). It is not recorded whose cells these are; they may come from a transplant donor. The specimen was blood, either unsorted or a sorted T cell fraction (not recorded which). CDR3 sequence: CASSLLGLTNTEAFF. CDR3 coding DNA: TGTGCCAGCAGTTTACTCGGGTTAACGAACACTGAAGCTTTCTTT.